These 17 T cell receptor beta chains came from one sample sequenced in a study of cytomegalovirus exposure and HLA in healthy donors. Profiling relied on immunoSEQ multiplex PCR, and the TCRdb table lists in-frame clones only, not all of them. The table has fewer than 90,000 clones, 96% seen once. Sample: PBMCs. The receptors were sampled from a man in his late teens or twenties in good health and CMV-seropositive.

This clone showed up just once. This chain joins TRBV5-4 and TRBJ2-1, with TRBD1 matching 8 bases. The V and J ends lost 4 bases and 9 bases, in that order; junction bases with no gene match: 9. Germline V gene data show CDR1 as SGHNT and CDR2 as YYREEE (reference sequence). The CDR3 contains 14 residues. The CDR3 sequence is CASSTSDRVPEQFF. CDR3 nucleotide sequence: TGTGCCAGCAGCACGTCGGACAGGGTACCTGAGCAGTTCTTC.

The rearrangement uses TRBV18 and TRBJ2-3, with D perhaps matching TRBD1 (6 bases). Germline V gene data show CDR1 as KGHSH and CDR2 as LQKENI. The CDR3 is 14 residues long. V was shortened by 0 bases and J by 2 bases, with 6 bases between the two germline ends. The CDR3 sequence is CASSPPGATDTQYF. CDR3 sequence (DNA): TGTGCCAGCTCACCACCGGGGGCCACAGATACGCAGTATTTT.

In its sample, this clone was seen many times. The rearrangement links TRBV21-1 to TRBJ2-7; the D call of TRBD1 is as the table states it, not checked on the DNA. TRBV21-1 is listed as a pseudogene. The CDR3 totals 12 residues. DNA of the CDR3: TGTGCCAGCAGCAAAGACACCTACGAGCAGTACTTC. It is translated as CASSKDTYEQYF.

This clone is a singleton in its sample. J is TRBJ2-5 and V is TRBV27; 7 bases map to TRBD2. With 0 bases clipped from V and 5 bases from J, the junction kept 6 bases outside the gene matches. Germline V CDR1 and CDR2: MNHEY, SMNVEV (reference sequence). The CDR3 is made up of 15 amino acids. CDR3 sequence (DNA): TGTGCCAGCAGTTTATCGGGAGGGCCCTGGGAGACCCAGTACTTC. Translation gives CASSLSGGPWETQYF.

This chain uses TRBV7-9 with TRBJ2-7, with D perhaps matching TRBD1 (5 bases). V dropped 5 bases and J dropped 3 bases, with 14 bases sitting between them. Germline CDR1 and CDR2: SEHNR and FQNEAQ (reference sequence). The CDR3 runs 14 residues. In DNA, the CDR3 is TGTGCCAGCAGCGATCTTGATAGGGGCTACGAGCAGTACTTC. This sequence encodes CASSDLDRGYEQYF.

The chain uses TRBV27 and TRBJ2-1; 9 bases are a match to TRBD2. CDR1 and CDR2 from the germline V gene are MNHEY and SMNVEV (reference sequence). CDR3 length: 17 amino acids. V was clipped by 1 base and J by 6 bases; unmatched bases: 10. This CDR3 reads CASSLYRAGGPRNEQFF. CDR3 bases: TGTGCCAGCAGTTTATATCGGGCGGGAGGGCCCCGCAATGAGCAGTTCTTC.

The chain joins TRBV4-2 to TRBJ1-1; 9 positions match TRBD1. Germline-derived CDR1 and CDR2 are LGHNA and YNFKEQ. The CDR3 contains 14 residues. V dropped 5 bases and J dropped 3; count of bases not matched to a gene: 4. CDR3 sequence: CASSYNRGHTEAFF. Here the CDR3 DNA reads TGTGCCAGCAGCTATAACAGGGGGCACACTGAAGCTTTCTTT.

This clone appeared a few times. This chain connects TRBV7-2 to TRBJ1-2, with 8 bases that match TRBD1. Germline trimming cut 1 base from V and 8 bases from J; bases unmatched to any gene: 3. This CDR3 has 13 amino acids. The germline gives CDR1 SGHTA, CDR2 FQGNSA. In nucleotides, the CDR3 is TGTGCCAGCAGCTTAGTGACAGGGGACGGCTACACCTTC. Protein: CASSLVTGDGYTF.

The rearrangement uses TRBV5-1 and TRBJ2-2; the D gene is possibly TRBD2 (5 bases). The CDR3 contains 15 residues. Trimming cost V 4 bases and J 1 base, with 11 bases left between them. Germline values: CDR1 SGHRS, CDR2 YFSETQ. The CDR3 here is CASSTRAGNTGELFF. The DNA for the CDR3 is TGCGCCAGCAGCACTAGGGCAGGGAACACCGGGGAGCTGTTTTTT.

V is TRBV11-3 and J is TRBJ2-3, with a tentative D call TRBD1 (6 bases). The CDR3 contains 13 residues. Germline V gives CDR1 SGHNT, CDR2 YENEEA. Trimming took 2 bases from V and 3 from J, leaving 6 bases between them. CDR3 amino acids: CASSLQGTDTQYF. The CDR3 coding sequence is TGTGCCAGCAGCTTACAGGGGACAGATACGCAGTATTTT.

This clone showed up just once. The chain combines TRBV19 with TRBJ1-3; possibly TRBD1 for D (5 bases). Germline V gene lookup returns CDR1 LNHDA and CDR2 SQIVND (reference sequence). Trimming pared 7 bases from V and 4 bases from J, leaving 11 bases between. The CDR3 is 13 amino acids. The CDR3 nucleotides are TGTGCCAGTACCCGGACAAGCGGAAACACCATATATTTT. It codes for CASTRTSGNTIYF.

The chain carries TRBV7-9 and TRBJ2-5; the match to TRBD2 covers 8 bases. Unmatched junction bases numbered 8, after V lost 3 bases and J lost 2 bases. This CDR3 is built from 16 residues. From germline, CDR1 is SEHNR and CDR2 FQNEAQ (reference sequence). The CDR3 sequence: CASSFGIAGLQETQYF. The DNA of the CDR3 is TGTGCCAGCAGCTTCGGTATAGCGGGACTACAAGAGACCCAGTACTTC. The variable domain in full, completed from reference TRBV7-9 and TRBJ2-5, reads DTGVSQNPRHKITKRGQNVTFRCDPISEHNRLYWYRQTLGQGPEFLTYFQNEAQLEKSRLLSDRFSAERPKGSFSTLEIQRTEQGDSAMYLCASSFGIAGLQETQYFGPGTRLLVL.

In DNA form, the CDR3 reads TGCGCCAGCAGCTTGGATGGCAGGTATTTCACCGGGGAGCTGTTTTTT. It yields the protein CASSLDGRYFTGELFF. This chain links TRBV5-1 with TRBJ2-2; D not certain. Per germline, CDR1 SGHRS and CDR2 YFSETQ. Trimming left V 0 bases short and J 4 bases short, with 13 bases between. CDR3 length: 16 residues.

This clone has only one observation. The rearrangement links TRBV5-6 to TRBJ2-7; TRBD1 agrees at 7 bases. From germline, CDR1 is SGHDT and CDR2 YYEEEE. V dropped 4 bases and J dropped 3; count of bases not matched to a gene: 7. The CDR3 loop spans 14 amino acids. The CDR3 loop is CASSLGQPFYEQYF. The CDR3, as DNA: TGTGCCAGCAGCCTGGGACAGCCTTTCTACGAGCAGTACTTC.

The chain uses TRBV15 and TRBJ1-3, with D uncertain. Germline V lookup: CDR1 LNHNV, CDR2 YYDKDF (reference sequence). V was trimmed by 0 bases and J by 3 bases, leaving 3 bases between them. The CDR3 runs to 13 residues. The CDR3 loop reads CATSRDYGNTIYF. In DNA form, the CDR3 reads TGTGCCACCAGCAGAGACTATGGAAACACCATATATTTT.

The chain uses TRBV29-1 and TRBJ2-5; 9 bases align to TRBD2. The CDR3 is made up of 15 amino acids. The ends lost 2 bases at V and 3 bases at J; junction bases unmatched: 7. Germline CDR1 SQVTM, CDR2 ANQGSEA. The CDR3 bases are TGCAGCGTTGAAAAGAGGGCTAGCGGGAAAGAGACCCAGTACTTC. Its protein is CSVEKRASGKETQYF.

This clone was picked up one time. The chain recombines TRBV9 with TRBJ2-3, with D perhaps TRBD2 (5 bases). Germline CDR1 reads SGDLS; CDR2 reads YYNGEE. V was trimmed by 2 bases and J by 3 bases, leaving 13 bases between them. This CDR3 is 15 amino acids long. The CDR3 loop is CASSVEGTKTDTQYF. CDR3 coding DNA: TGTGCCAGCAGCGTCGAGGGTACAAAGACAGATACGCAGTATTTT.